This TCR beta chain was documented in a study of patients and donors after allogeneic stem cell transplantation. V lost 6 bases and J lost 2; bases outside the gene matches: 9. CDR3 length: 16 residues. Germline V gives CDR1 ENHRY, CDR2 SYGVKD. TCRdb re-called the RT-PCR reads with MiXCR, one entry per CDR3 protein. The data contain around 200,000 distinct CDR3 sequences, over 30% of them singletons. This clonotype was recorded a few times. The specimen sequenced was blood, either unsorted or a sorted T cell fraction (not recorded which). The sequence was obtained from a human donor who was either an allogeneic HSCT recipient or a stem cell or donor lymphocyte infusion donor (not recorded which). It is not recorded whose cells these are; they may come from a transplant donor. The chain employs TRBV10-3 and TRBJ2-3; 9 bases are shared with TRBD2. CDR3 residues: CAIRGSAGGTTDTQYF. In DNA form, the CDR3 reads TGTGCCATCAGAGGATCAGCGGGGGGCACCACAGATACGCAGTATTTT.